Detailed here is one T cell receptor (beta chain). Its antigen is unknown. The CDR3 has 13 amino acids. From germline, CDR1 is SGHNT and CDR2 YYREEE (reference sequence). The V and J ends lost 4 bases and 6 bases respectively, with 14 bases between them. In the naive CD8 group, cells lacked CD45RO and were positively selected for CCR7, so terminally differentiated effector memory CD45RA+ cells were left out. The data derive from a study of shared clonotypes between healthy human individuals. On the study more broadly: CD8 memory received one plate per donor, CD8 naive two, CD4 memory three and CD4 naive three. Study conclusions and caveats: Rarefaction indicated that sorted-subset sequencing remained incomplete although depth was large. Few donors limited the genetic and exposure-history diversity represented.

Sorted-subset replicate PCR reactions contained 200 ng DNA, corresponding to around 30,000 T cell genomes. The data were produced by immunoSEQ multiplex PCR, yet TCRdb's version contains in-frame clones alone and is incomplete. The sample holds roughly 2,000,000 clones; 85% to 95% are singletons and the top ten take about 1.6%. The V gene is TRBV5-4, the J gene TRBJ2-7, with D unresolved. The clonotype comes from a man between 18 and 29 years old in good health. Some clones in this sample may be carry-over from other donors' samples. Sample: naive CD8+ T cells from PBMCs. The CDR3 loop is CASSPLGLGEQYF. CDR3 in DNA: TGTGCCAGCAGCCCCCTGGGATTGGGCGAGCAGTACTTC.